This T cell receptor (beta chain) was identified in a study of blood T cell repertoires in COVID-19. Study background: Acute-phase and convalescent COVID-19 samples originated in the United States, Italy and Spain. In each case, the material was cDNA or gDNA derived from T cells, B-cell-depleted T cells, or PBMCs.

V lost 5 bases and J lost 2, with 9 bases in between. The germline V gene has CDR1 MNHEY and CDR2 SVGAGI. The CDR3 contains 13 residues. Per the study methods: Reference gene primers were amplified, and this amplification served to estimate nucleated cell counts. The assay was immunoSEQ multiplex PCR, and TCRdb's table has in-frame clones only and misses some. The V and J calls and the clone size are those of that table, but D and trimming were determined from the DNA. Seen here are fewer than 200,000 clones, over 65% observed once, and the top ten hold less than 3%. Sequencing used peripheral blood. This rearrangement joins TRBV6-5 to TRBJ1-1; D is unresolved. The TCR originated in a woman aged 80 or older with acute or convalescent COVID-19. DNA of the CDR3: TGTGCCAGCAGTAGATCAGGTAACACTGAAGCTTTCTTT. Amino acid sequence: CASSRSGNTEAFF.